The sample holds many counts of the clone carrying this T cell receptor (beta chain). It was template switching that added a universal primer site, and there were unique molecular identifiers on the cDNA. TCRdb itself ran the 5' RACE reads through MiXCR, one entry per CDR3 protein. The table has under 250,000 distinct CDR3 sequences, more than 6.5% seen once. The data are from a study of identical twins. The CDR3 has 14 residues. Trimming removed 3 bases from V and 1 base from J, with 9 bases in between. Germline assignment: CDR1 KGHSH and CDR2 LQKENI. The same specimen was also included in a second study, on yellow fever vaccine responses in identical twins.

This rearrangement joins TRBV18 to TRBJ1-1; no definite D call. This clonotype was sampled from a woman aged 18-35 years in good health. Sequencing input: memory (CD45RO+) T cells sorted from blood. The CDR3, as DNA: TGTGCCAGCTCACCTGGCAGGCAGAACACTGAAGCTTTCTTT. The encoded protein is CASSPGRQNTEAFF.